These T cell receptor beta chains were read from a single sample in a study of shared clonotypes between healthy human individuals. Measured with immunoSEQ multiplex PCR; TCRdb has only the in-frame clones, and not every one. Altogether roughly 2 million clones are present, about 95% being singletons, with the ten largest covering around 1.1%. The sequenced material came from naive CD8+ T cells sorted from blood. These receptors all stem from a man between 18 and 35 years old in good health. CDR3s include the opening cysteine and the closing phenylalanine or tryptophan. Each record gives: D gene, CDR3 length, J gene, V gene, clone size, CDR3 protein, CDR3 DNA. The D gene is left open where the match is weak. Size tells how often a clone was seen (once, few, many) or the class of an expanded clone, and some rows leave it out.

- | 17 | TRBJ1-2 | TRBV7-9 | - | CASSPPGRGAGYYGYTF | TGTGCCAGCAGCCCTCCTGGTCGGGGGGCGGGGTACTATGGCTACACCTTC
TRBD1 | 17 | TRBJ1-6 | TRBV10-3 | once | CAISERLVGTVNSPLHF | TGTGCCATCAGTGAGCGGTTGGTGGGGACAGTCAATTCACCCCTCCACTTT
- | 16 | TRBJ1-2 | TRBV7-9 | - | CASSSSGPALDYGYTF | TGTGCCAGCAGCTCGTCGGGACCGGCCCTTGACTATGGCTACACCTTC
TRBD2 | 13 | TRBJ2-7 | TRBV6-4 | - | CASSPSGGYEQYF | TGTGCCAGCAGTCCATCGGGGGGTTACGAGCAGTACTTC
- | 14 | TRBJ1-2 | TRBV13 | - | CASSLSHLNYGYTF | TGTGCCAGCAGCTTATCGCACTTGAACTATGGCTACACCTTC
TRBD2 | 14 | TRBJ2-3 | TRBV2 | - | CASSARGGADTQYF | TGTGCCAGCAGTGCGCGGGGGGGCGCAGATACGCAGTATTTT
- | 16 | TRBJ2-3 | TRBV27 | - | CASSLLSPLSTDTQYF | TGTGCCAGCAGTTTATTGTCCCCTCTTAGCACAGATACGCAGTATTTT
TRBD2 | 17 | TRBJ2-3 | TRBV27 | - | CASSLLLAGSTTDTQYF | TGTGCCAGCAGTTTGTTACTAGCGGGCAGTACCACAGATACGCAGTATTTT
- | 12 | TRBJ2-2 | TRBV6-5 | - | CASSHPSGELFF | TGTGCCAGCAGCCACCCATCCGGGGAGCTGTTTTTT
- | 16 | TRBJ1-2 | TRBV7-9 | once | CASSSSPKGGDSGYTF | TGTGCCAGCAGCTCAAGCCCCAAAGGGGGAGACTCTGGCTACACCTTC
- | 15 | TRBJ2-3 | TRBV4-3 | - | CASSQEQLSTDTQYF | TGCGCCAGCAGCCAAGAGCAGCTGAGCACAGATACGCAGTATTTT
TRBD2 | 13 | TRBJ2-3 | TRBV10-3 | - | CAALAGATDTQYF | TGTGCCGCGTTAGCGGGGGCAACAGATACGCAGTATTTT
TRBD1 | 12 | TRBJ1-2 | TRBV28 | - | CASSRDSYGYTF | TGTGCCAGCAGCAGGGACAGTTATGGCTACACCTTC
TRBD2 | 19 | TRBJ2-7 | TRBV5-1 | - | CASSLVLLAGTGIRGEQYF | TGCGCCAGCAGCTTGGTTTTGCTAGCGGGGACCGGAATACGGGGTGAGCAGTACTTC
- | 15 | TRBJ1-2 | TRBV30 | - | CAWTPLASPNYGYTF | TGTGCCTGGACACCTTTGGCCTCTCCTAACTATGGCTACACCTTC
TRBD1 | 14 | TRBJ2-7 | TRBV10-2 | - | CASLNIETGAEQYF | TGCGCCAGCCTGAATATCGAGACAGGGGCCGAGCAGTACTTC
TRBD1 | 13 | TRBJ2-7 | TRBV19 | - | CASSMGQGYEQYF | TGTGCCAGTAGTATGGGACAGGGGTACGAGCAGTACTTC
TRBD2 | 15 | TRBJ2-3 | TRBV19 | - | CASSIRGDSTDTQYF | TGTGCCAGTAGTATCCGGGGGGATAGCACAGATACGCAGTATTTT
- | 15 | TRBJ2-3 | TRBV6-6 | - | CASSSLTGSTDTQYF | TGTGCCAGCAGTTCCCTAACAGGGAGCACAGATACGCAGTATTTT
TRBD1 | 16 | TRBJ2-1 | TRBV6-5 | once | CASSYTHRGPYNEQFF | TGTGCCAGCAGTTACACCCACAGGGGACCCTACAATGAGCAGTTCTTC
- | 13 | TRBJ2-3 | TRBV13 | - | CASSLQGWDTQYF | TGTGCCAGCAGCTTACAGGGATGGGATACGCAGTATTTT
- | 16 | TRBJ2-3 | TRBV6-5 | - | CASSYIVGAEADTQYF | TGTGCCAGCAGTTACATCGTGGGAGCAGAAGCAGATACGCAGTATTTT
TRBD1 | 16 | TRBJ2-3 | TRBV7-9 | - | CASSLLDRAHTDTQYF | TGTGCCAGCAGCCTTCTTGACAGGGCCCACACAGATACGCAGTATTTT
TRBD2 | 16 | TRBJ2-7 | TRBV4-3 | - | CASSQDFAGESYEQYF | TGCGCCAGCAGCCAAGACTTTGCGGGGGAGTCCTACGAGCAGTACTTC
TRBD1 | 14 | TRBJ2-7 | TRBV6-6 | - | CASIGDRAFKEQYF | TGTGCCAGCATAGGGGACAGGGCGTTTAAGGAGCAGTACTTC
TRBD1 | 17 | TRBJ1-4 | TRBV7-9 | - | CASSRTGERATNEKLFF | TGTGCCAGCAGCCGGACAGGGGAAAGGGCAACTAATGAAAAACTGTTTTTT
TRBD1 | 14 | TRBJ1-1 | TRBV4-1 | - | CASSQVMTGDEAFF | TGCGCCAGCAGCCAAGTAATGACAGGGGATGAAGCTTTCTTT
TRBD2 | 15 | TRBJ2-3 | TRBV30 | - | CAWSFASGGTDTQYF | TGTGCCTGGAGTTTTGCTAGCGGGGGCACAGATACGCAGTATTTT
- | 14 | TRBJ2-2 | TRBV27 | - | CASSWTPPPGELFF | TGTGCCAGCAGCTGGACCCCCCCTCCCGGGGAGCTGTTTTTT
- | 13 | TRBJ1-5 | TRBV27 | - | CASSLSFLQPQHF | TGTGCCAGCAGTTTAAGTTTTCTTCAGCCCCAGCATTTT
- | 14 | TRBJ1-1 | TRBV19 | once | CASSIREWDTEAFF | TGTGCCAGTAGTATTAGGGAGTGGGACACTGAAGCTTTCTTT
TRBD1 | 17 | TRBJ1-4 | TRBV2 | - | CASSWARQGQGVAKLFF | TGTGCCAGCTCGTGGGCGAGACAGGGTCAAGGGGTGGCGAAACTGTTTTTT
TRBD1 | 14 | TRBJ2-5 | TRBV30 | - | CACSSTGAGETQYF | TGTGCCTGCTCCTCGACAGGGGCAGGGGAGACCCAGTACTTC